The entry below describes one T cell receptor (beta chain). Its antigen is as yet unknown. The same CDR3 arises from other DNA sequences in this sample as well. The sample is drawn from a study of cytomegalovirus exposure and HLA in healthy donors. Whole-study results and caveats: Analyses of presence and absence presupposed an approximately uniform sequencing depth across donors.

The study ran its PCR with 60 Vbeta and 13 Jbeta primers. TCRdb keeps only in-frame clones here, not all; method: immunoSEQ multiplex PCR. The sample holds approximately 160,000 clones; roughly 80% are singletons and the top ten take approximately 0.8%. Between the trimmed V and J ends, which lost 1 base and 4 bases, there was a span of 7 bases. This CDR3 has 13 residues. Germline-derived CDR1 and CDR2 are MNHNS and SASEGT. The chain has TRBV6-1 and TRBJ1-2; D is unclear. The origin of this receptor is a woman under 30 in good health and CMV-seronegative. Sequenced input: PBMCs. CDR3 in DNA: TGTGCCAGCAGTGAAGGGTTGCGCTATGGCTACACCTTC. It specifies CASSEGLRYGYTF.